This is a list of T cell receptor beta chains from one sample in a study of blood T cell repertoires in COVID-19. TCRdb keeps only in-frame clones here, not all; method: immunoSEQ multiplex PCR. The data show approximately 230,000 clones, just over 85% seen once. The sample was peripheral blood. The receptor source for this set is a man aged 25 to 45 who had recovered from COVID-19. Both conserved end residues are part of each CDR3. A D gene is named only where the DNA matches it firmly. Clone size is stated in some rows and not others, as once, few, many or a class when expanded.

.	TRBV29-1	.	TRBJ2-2	CSGIGLYGGELFF	TGCAGCGGGATAGGACTCTACGGGGGGGAGCTGTTTTTT
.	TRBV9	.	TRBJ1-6	CASSVETDNSPLHF	TGTGCCAGCAGCGTAGAGACAGATAATTCACCCCTCCACTTT
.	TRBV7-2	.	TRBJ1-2	CASTLLMGPRSVNGYTF	TGTGCCAGTACCCTACTTATGGGGCCGCGGTCGGTGAATGGCTACACCTTC
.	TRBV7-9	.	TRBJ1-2	CASSDGGRRGYTF	TGTGCCAGCAGTGATGGGGGCCGGAGGGGCTACACCTTC
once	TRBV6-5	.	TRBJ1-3	CASSYSAGASGNTIYF	TGTGCCAGCAGTTACTCTGCAGGGGCCTCTGGAAACACCATATATTTT
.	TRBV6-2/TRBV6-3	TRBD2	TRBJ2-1	CASSLLAGGLDEQFF	TGTGCCAGCAGTTTGCTAGCGGGGGGCCTCGATGAGCAGTTCTTC
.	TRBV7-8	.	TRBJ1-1	CASSNSPLGVVNALGAFF	TGTGCCAGCAGCAATTCTCCTCTAGGGGTTGTAAATGCGCTTGGAGCTTTCTTT
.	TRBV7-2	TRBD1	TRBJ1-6	CASSLAGGTVNSPLHF	TGTGCCAGCAGCTTAGCGGGTGGGACAGTGAATTCACCCCTCCACTTT
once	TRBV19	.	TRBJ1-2	CASRSSGGDYGYTF	TGTGCCAGTCGCTCCTCCGGAGGGGACTATGGCTACACCTTC
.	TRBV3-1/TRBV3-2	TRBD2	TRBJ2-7	CASSHGAGPYEQYF	TGTGCCAGCAGCCATGGAGCGGGGCCCTACGAGCAGTACTTC
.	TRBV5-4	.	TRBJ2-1	CASQMGTYNGEQFF	TGTGCCAGCCAAATGGGGACTTATAACGGTGAGCAGTTCTTC
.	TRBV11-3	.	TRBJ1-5	CASSLDGIQPQHF	TGTGCCAGCAGCTTAGACGGGATTCAGCCCCAGCATTTT
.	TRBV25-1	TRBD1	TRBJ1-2	CASSADRGYTNYGYTF	TGTGCCAGCAGCGCAGACAGGGGGTATACCAACTATGGCTACACCTTC
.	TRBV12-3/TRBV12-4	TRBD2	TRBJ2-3	CASSLRGGDTQYF	TGTGCCAGCAGTTTACGCGGGGGGGATACGCAGTATTTT
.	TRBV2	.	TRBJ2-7	CASRGGTALYEQYF	TGTGCCAGCAGAGGGGGGACAGCCCTCTACGAGCAGTACTTC
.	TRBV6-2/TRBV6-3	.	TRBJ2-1	CASSYTPDRSFYNEQFF	TGTGCCAGCAGTTACACGCCCGACAGGTCGTTCTACAATGAGCAGTTCTTC